This note documents a single T cell receptor (beta chain) sequence. Antigen specificity is unknown. This sample was included in a study of shared clonotypes between healthy human individuals. Overall study: Researchers assigned three CD4 naive, three CD4 memory, two CD8 naive and one CD8 memory plate to each donor.

Regarding the study as a whole: The study found about 5% of naive CD4 clonotypes shared across several donors.

The CD4+ fraction was divided into a CD45RA+ naive subset and a CD45RA-negative memory subset. Clones were sequenced by immunoSEQ multiplex PCR, and TCRdb holds only the in-frame ones, with some missing. The data show under 1,100,000 clones, approximately 76% seen once. Looked up from germline, CDR1 is SQVTM and CDR2 is ANQGSEA. This CDR3 is 11 amino acids long. Trimming stripped 2 bases from V and 11 bases from J, with 12 bases between. This clonotype was sampled from a man younger than 35 in good health. This chain uses TRBV29-1 with TRBJ2-5; a possible D gene is TRBD1 (5 bases). The sequencing sample was made of memory CD4+ T cells sorted from blood. Documented subset: CD45RA-negative fraction. In nucleotides, the CDR3 is TGCAGCGTTGAAAATCAGGGTGCGCAGTACTTC. As protein: CSVENQGAQYF. The full variable domain, completed using reference TRBV29-1 and TRBJ2-5, is SAVISQKPSRDICQRGTSLTIQCQVDSQVTMMFWYRQQPGQSLTLIATANQGSEATYESGFVIDKFPISRPNLTFSTLTVSNMSPEDSSIYLCSVENQGAQYFGPGTRLLVL.